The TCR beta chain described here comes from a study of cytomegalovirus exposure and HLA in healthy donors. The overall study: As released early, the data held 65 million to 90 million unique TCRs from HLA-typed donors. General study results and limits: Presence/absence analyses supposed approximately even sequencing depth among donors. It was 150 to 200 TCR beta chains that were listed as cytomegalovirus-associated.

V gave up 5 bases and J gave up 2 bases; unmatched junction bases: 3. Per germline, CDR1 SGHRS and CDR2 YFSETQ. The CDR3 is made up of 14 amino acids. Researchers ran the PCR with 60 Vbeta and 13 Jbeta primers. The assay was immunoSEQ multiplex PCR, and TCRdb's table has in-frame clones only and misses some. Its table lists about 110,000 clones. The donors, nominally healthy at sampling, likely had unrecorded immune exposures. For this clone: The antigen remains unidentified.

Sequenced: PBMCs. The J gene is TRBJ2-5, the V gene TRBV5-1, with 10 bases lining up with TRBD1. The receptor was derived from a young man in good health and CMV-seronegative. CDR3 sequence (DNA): TGCGCCAGCAGGGCGGGACAGGGGCAAGAGACCCAGTACTTC. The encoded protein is CASRAGQGQETQYF. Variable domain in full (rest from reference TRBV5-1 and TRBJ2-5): KAGVTQTPRYLIKTRGQQVTLSCSPISGHRSVSWYQQTPGQGLQFLFEYFSETQRNKGNFPGRFSGRQFSNSRSEMNVSTLELGDSALYLCASRAGQGQETQYFGPGTRLLVL.